This passage covers 10 T cell receptor beta chains from one sample sequenced in a study of blood T cell repertoires in COVID-19 (dated by TCRdb to between 2020 and 2021). Receptor amplification or capture employed the immunoSEQ multiplex PCR assay. Not all clones reach the TCRdb copy of this immuneACCESS table, which keeps in-frame sequences only. Checked studies attribute under half of the gap to unresolved V genes and leave the rest unexplained. A total of fewer than 250,000 clones appear in this sample, less than 85% of them only once. Roughly 3.2% of the sample goes to the ten largest clones. What was sequenced was PBMCs or T cells enriched from blood (not recorded which). The origin of the receptors is a woman aged 25 to 45 who had recovered from COVID-19.

This clone occurred a few times. The chain employs TRBV9 and TRBJ2-1; 9 bases fit TRBD2. Trimming cost V 0 bases and J 14 bases; bases outside gene matches: 12. Germline V lookup: CDR1 SGDLS, CDR2 YYNGEE. This CDR3 spans 15 amino acids. The CDR3 protein is CASSVGEPGSGRKFF. The CDR3 nucleotides read TGTGCCAGCAGCGTAGGTGAACCTGGGAGCGGGAGGAAGTTCTTC.

This chain uses TRBV5-8 with TRBJ2-1; the match to TRBD2 covers 8 bases. CDR1 and CDR2 from the germline V gene are SGHTS and YDEGEE. The CDR3 is made up of 16 amino acids. The V segment lost 4 bases and the J segment 8 bases; nucleotides outside the gene matches: 14. The CDR3 spells CASSAPRGGRYYEQFF. The CDR3, as DNA: TGTGCCAGCAGCGCGCCTCGCGGGGGGCGGTATTATGAGCAGTTCTTC.

The chain employs TRBV5-1 and TRBJ2-2; 8 bases agree with TRBD2. J was trimmed by 2 bases and V by 7 bases; bases with no gene match: 4. The germline CDR1 and CDR2 sequences are SGHRS and YFSETQ. This CDR3 spans 14 amino acids. The DNA for the CDR3 is TGCGCCAGCGGCGGGACTAGTAACACCGGGGAGCTGTTTTTT. Its protein product is CASGGTSNTGELFF. The variable domain in full, with the rest retrieved from reference TRBV5-1 and TRBJ2-2, is KAGVTQTPRYLIKTRGQQVTLSCSPISGHRSVSWYQQTPGQGLQFLFEYFSETQRNKGNFPGRFSGRQFSNSRSEMNVSTLELGDSALYLCASGGTSNTGELFFGEGSRLTVL.

This rearrangement joins TRBV18 to TRBJ1-1; no definite D call. V was trimmed by 4 bases and J by 4 bases, leaving 10 bases between them. CDR3 length: 13 amino acids. Germline assignment: CDR1 KGHSH and CDR2 LQKENI. CDR3 in DNA: TGTGCCAGCTCACTTGAGGATTTCACTGAAGCTTTCTTT. This gives the protein CASSLEDFTEAFF.

The chain employs TRBV11-2 and TRBJ2-5; TRBD2 matches 9 bases. CDR3 length: 16 residues. Germline assignment: CDR1 SGHAT and CDR2 FQNNGV. With 3 bases clipped from V and 2 bases from J, the junction kept 7 bases outside the gene matches. Written as DNA, the CDR3 is TGTGCCAGCAGCTTTTATCCTAGCGGGAAACAAGAGACCCAGTACTTC. Amino acids: CASSFYPSGKQETQYF.

The chain uses TRBV15 and TRBJ1-1; no clear D gene. CDR1 and CDR2 from the germline V gene are LNHNV and YYDKDF (reference sequence). V lost 1 base, J lost 1 base, and 4 bases lay in between. This CDR3 is built from 13 residues. CDR3 coding DNA: TGTGCCACCAGCAGAGCAGGGAACACTGAAGCTTTCTTT. Protein product: CATSRAGNTEAFF.

The J gene is TRBJ2-3, the V gene TRBV3-1 (or the pseudogene TRBV3-2); weak D call: TRBD2 (6 bases). The CDR3 is 16 residues long. V gave up 4 bases and J gave up 6 bases, with 20 bases separating them. The germline CDR1 and CDR2 sequences are LGHDT and YNNKEL (reference sequence). As DNA, the CDR3 is TGTGCCAGCAGCCGCACCGCGGGATTCCGTGGGGATACGCAGTATTTT. Its translation is CASSRTAGFRGDTQYF.

This clone was counted a single time. V gene TRBV18 combines with J gene TRBJ2-6; D might be TRBD2 (7 bases). The CDR3 totals 18 residues. The germline gives CDR1 KGHSH, CDR2 LQKENI. The V gene lost 6 bases and the J gene lost 0 bases, with 18 bases spanning the gap. This CDR3 reads CASSPVGGRVSGANVLTF. The DNA of the CDR3 is TGTGCCAGCTCCCCAGTCGGGGGGCGCGTCTCTGGGGCCAACGTCCTGACTTTC.

The chain has TRBV25-1 and TRBJ1-2, with unresolved D. This CDR3 contains 12 residues. Germline V lookup: CDR1 MGHDK, CDR2 SYGVNS. V lost 4 bases and J lost 0, with 3 bases in between. The CDR3 bases are TGTGCCAGCAGTGCAACTAACTATGGCTACACCTTC. It codes for CASSATNYGYTF.

The chain is built from TRBV4-2 and TRBJ1-2, with D unclear. The CDR3 length is 15 residues. The V and J ends lost 1 base and 2 bases respectively, with 11 bases between them. From germline, CDR1 is LGHNA and CDR2 YNFKEQ. DNA of the CDR3: TGTGCCAGCAGCCAAGCCGTAACAGAAAACTATGGCTACACCTTC. This codes for CASSQAVTENYGYTF.